These 2 T cell receptor beta chains came from one sample sequenced in a study of cytomegalovirus exposure and HLA in healthy donors (dated by TCRdb to between 2016 and 2019). Library creation used the immunoSEQ multiplex PCR assay. A mixture of 60 forward primers for TCR Vbeta segments and 13 reverse primers for TCR Jbeta segments was used in the multiplex PCR. TCRdb took over this immuneACCESS table, retaining in-frame rearrangements with V and J assigned. Such tables are incomplete; in checked studies, under half of the missing clones stem from an unresolved V gene, and the remainder is unexplained. A total of over 150,000 clones appear in this sample, approximately 80% of them only once. The biggest ten clones account for around 13% of the sample. The material sequenced was PBMCs. The source of these receptors is a man aged 25 to 45 in good health and CMV-seropositive.

V is TRBV7-9 and J is TRBJ2-5; tentative D call: TRBD2 (6 bases). This CDR3 comprises 15 residues. Per the germline V gene, CDR1 is SEHNR and CDR2 is FQNEAQ (reference sequence). Between the trimmed V and J ends, which lost 3 bases and 5 bases, there was a span of 16 bases. CDR3 protein: CASSFYTVREETQYF. The CDR3 DNA follows: TGTGCCAGCAGCTTTTACACGGTACGGGAGGAGACCCAGTACTTC. The full variable domain, rest sourced from reference TRBV7-9 and TRBJ2-5, is DTGVSQNPRHKITKRGQNVTFRCDPISEHNRLYWYRQTLGQGPEFLTYFQNEAQLEKSRLLSDRFSAERPKGSFSTLEIQRTEQGDSAMYLCASSFYTVREETQYFGPGTRLLVL.

The chain links TRBV4-2 to TRBJ2-5; possibly TRBD2 for D (5 bases). Gene TRBJ2-7 matches the end of the DNA better, so the J call may be wrong. The CDR3 spans 14 residues. The germline gives CDR1 LGHNA, CDR2 YNFKEQ. The CDR3 region is CASSLSTGTYEQYF. CDR3 DNA: TGTGCCAGCAGCCTTTCGACGGGAACCTACGAGCAGTACTTC.